This entry describes one T cell receptor (beta chain). RNA transcripts yielded amplified TCR beta CDR3 regions. The TCR CDR3 was amplified in a first-round RT-PCR using the HTBI primer set. TCRdb ran MiXCR on the multiplex PCR reads and lists one entry per CDR3 protein. The sample has approximately 640,000 distinct CDR3 sequences; 15% to 20% are singletons. This entry is derived from a study of T cells in Graves' hyperthyroidism and ophthalmopathy. Germline V gene lookup returns CDR1 GTSNPN and CDR2 SVGIG (reference sequence). The V gene end was trimmed by 0 bases and the J gene end by 2 bases; junction bases not matched to a gene: 6. This CDR3 comprises 16 residues.

The specimen sequenced was blood. V usage is TRBV30 and J usage is TRBJ2-1, with 8 bases that match TRBD2. This TCR came from a young woman with Graves' hyperthyroidism. The CDR3 DNA is TGTGCCTGGAGTGTGTCCCGGACTAGCACCTACAATGAGCAGTTCTTC. Protein: CAWSVSRTSTYNEQFF. The full variable domain, rest sourced from reference TRBV30 and TRBJ2-1, is SQTIHQWPATLVQPVGSPLSLECTVEGTSNPNLYWYRQAAGRGLQLLFYSVGIGQISSEVPQNLSASRPQDRQFILSSKKLLLSDSGFYLCAWSVSRTSTYNEQFFGPGTRLTVL.